A single sample is the source of the 25 T cell receptor beta chains below, sequenced in a study of blood T cell repertoires in COVID-19. Repertoires were generated with immunoSEQ multiplex PCR, while TCRdb's copy carries only in-frame clones and drops some. The table has about 300,000 clones, over 75% seen once. The specimen was PBMCs or T cells enriched from blood (not recorded which). These receptors came from a man aged 25-40 years who had recovered from COVID-19.

V gene TRBV5-4 combines with J gene TRBJ2-1, with TRBD1 matching 8 bases. Germline V CDR1 and CDR2: SGHNT, YYREEE (reference sequence). CDR3 length: 15 residues. The junction had 7 bases not matched to a gene; V was cut back by 1 base and J by 7 bases. Written as DNA, the CDR3 is TGTGCCAGCAGCTTGCTGGGACAGGCGGTGAATGAGCAGTTCTTC. Its translation: CASSLLGQAVNEQFF.

The genes are TRBV5-1 and TRBJ2-5, with D possibly matching TRBD2 (5 bases). The CDR3 is 16 amino acids. Trimming pared 4 bases from V and 5 bases from J, leaving 21 bases between. CDR1 SGHRS and CDR2 YFSETQ come from the germline V gene. In DNA form, the CDR3 reads TGCGCCAGCAGCCCTCGAGCGCACGGGGTTAAGGAGACCCAGTACTTC. It is translated as CASSPRAHGVKETQYF.

This clone has just a few counts. The chain recombines TRBV2 with TRBJ1-6, with D perhaps matching TRBD1 (6 bases). The germline gives CDR1 SNHLY, CDR2 FYNNEI. The CDR3 length is 17 residues. V lost 8 bases and J lost 0, with 17 bases in between. The CDR3 is CASLVGQLSSYNSPLHF. The CDR3 DNA is TGTGCCAGCTTAGTAGGACAGCTGAGCTCCTATAATTCACCCCTCCACTTT.

This clone was seen only once. V usage is TRBV27 and J usage is TRBJ2-7, with a possible D match to TRBD2 (6 bases). Germline values: CDR1 MNHEY, CDR2 SMNVEV (reference sequence). The CDR3 consists of 14 residues. V was cut by 5 bases and J by 5 bases, with 16 bases left in between. The CDR3 sequence: CASSPRRGGNEQYF. In nucleotides, the CDR3 is TGTGCCAGCAGTCCTAGGAGGGGCGGTAACGAGCAGTACTTC.

The J gene is TRBJ2-6, the V gene TRBV11-2; no definite D call. V lost 9 bases, J lost 2 bases, and 2 bases lay in between. The CDR3 sequence is 11 residues long. Germline assignment: CDR1 SGHAT and CDR2 FQNNGV. CDR3 sequence (DNA): TGTGCCAGTACTGGGGCCAACGTCCTGACTTTC. It codes for CASTGANVLTF. Full variable domain (outside the CDR3, taken from reference TRBV11-2 and TRBJ2-6): EAGVAQSPRYKIIEKRQSVAFWCNPISGHATLYWYQQILGQGPKLLIQFQNNGVVDDSQLPKDRFSAERLKGVDSTLKIQPAKLEDSAVYLCASTGANVLTFGAGSRLTVL.

The chain carries TRBV5-6 and TRBJ1-6; tentative D call: TRBD1 (5 bases). Between the trimmed V and J ends, which lost 0 bases and 7 bases, there was a span of 14 bases. The germline V gene encodes CDR1 SGHDT and CDR2 YYEEEE. This CDR3 is 16 amino acids long. The CDR3 loop reads CASSLAGGRPNSPLHF. The CDR3 DNA sequence: TGTGCCAGCAGCTTGGCCGGGGGACGGCCCAATTCACCCCTCCACTTT.

The rearrangement uses TRBV2 and TRBJ2-3; possible D gene TRBD1, 6 bases. Trimming stripped 8 bases from V and 3 bases from J, with 9 bases between. Germline V CDR1 and CDR2: SNHLY, FYNNEI. The CDR3 length is 12 residues. The CDR3 loop reads CASSQGTDTQYF. For the CDR3, the DNA is TGTGCCAGCTCCCAGGGGACAGATACGCAGTATTTT. The complete variable domain, with remaining parts taken from reference TRBV2 and TRBJ2-3, reads EPEVTQTPSHQVTQMGQEVILRCVPISNHLYFYWYRQILGQKVEFLVSFYNNEISEKSEIFDDQFSVERPDGSNFTLKIRSTKLEDSAMYFCASSQGTDTQYFGPGTRLTVL.

This clone was seen a few times. Written as DNA, the CDR3 is TGTGCCAGCAGCTCAAGGACGGGAGGCTCCTACAATGAGCAGTTCTTC. Residues: CASSSRTGGSYNEQFF. This chain links TRBV11-3 with TRBJ2-1, with TRBD2 identical over 7 bases. Per the germline V gene, CDR1 is SGHNT and CDR2 is YENEEA. The CDR3 length is 16 residues. Germline trimming cut 4 bases from V and 0 bases from J; bases unmatched to any gene: 6.

This rearrangement joins TRBV30 to TRBJ1-2; no clear D gene. Germline CDR1 and CDR2: GTSNPN and SVGIG (reference sequence). V was clipped by 1 base and J by 7 bases, with 7 bases between them. The CDR3 has 11 residues. The CDR3 DNA is TGTGCCTGGAGTGGACTAGGTGGCTACACCTTC. Translation gives CAWSGLGGYTF.

J is TRBJ1-3 and V is TRBV30; D possibly corresponds to TRBD1 (5 bases). The CDR3 runs to 14 residues. CDR1 and CDR2 from the germline V gene are GTSNPN and SVGIG (reference sequence). Between the trimmed V and J ends, which lost 5 bases and 0 bases, there was a span of 11 bases. CDR3 DNA: TGTGCCTGGGCCCCGGGGGGCTCTGGAAACACCATATATTTT. As protein: CAWAPGGSGNTIYF. The variable domain in full, completed from reference TRBV30 and TRBJ1-3, reads SQTIHQWPATLVQPVGSPLSLECTVEGTSNPNLYWYRQAAGRGLQLLFYSVGIGQISSEVPQNLSASRPQDRQFILSSKKLLLSDSGFYLCAWAPGGSGNTIYFGEGSWLTVV.

J is TRBJ1-5 and V is TRBV19; 8 bases match TRBD1. Germline lookup yields CDR1 LNHDA and CDR2 SQIVND (reference sequence). This CDR3 spans 16 amino acids. V gave up 5 bases and J gave up 0 bases; unmatched junction bases: 6. Here the CDR3 reads CASSPRTGYSNQPQHF. DNA of the CDR3: TGTGCCAGTAGTCCTAGGACAGGGTATAGCAATCAGCCCCAGCATTTT.

CDR3 coding DNA: TGTGCCAGCAGTCCCCGACAGGGGAGAGGGCCCCGAGAGCAGTTCTTC. Residues: CASSPRQGRGPREQFF. J is TRBJ2-1 and V is TRBV27; 8 nucleotides match TRBD1. In germline, CDR1 is MNHEY, CDR2 SMNVEV (reference sequence). V lost 5 bases to trimming and J lost 10 bases; unmatched junction nucleotides: 16. The length of the CDR3 is 16 residues.

This chain connects TRBV6-5 to TRBJ1-2; no definite D call. The germline V gene encodes CDR1 MNHEY and CDR2 SVGAGI. This CDR3 region has 12 residues. Trimming stripped 6 bases from V and 3 bases from J, with 8 bases between. For the CDR3, the DNA is TGTGCCAGCAGGGCCCTTTACTATGGCTACACCTTC. This encodes CASRALYYGYTF.

The chain links TRBV7-2 to TRBJ2-7, with a weak D call TRBD1 (5 bases). Trimming cost V 2 bases and J 2 bases, with 13 bases left between them. The CDR3 loop spans 15 amino acids. Germline lookup yields CDR1 SGHTA and CDR2 FQGNSA. Here the CDR3 reads CASSLLVDSPYEQYF. The CDR3 DNA reads TGTGCCAGCAGCTTATTAGTCGACAGCCCCTACGAGCAGTACTTC. The full variable domain, its missing parts supplied by reference TRBV7-2 and TRBJ2-7, is GAGVSQSPSNKVTEKGKDVELRCDPISGHTALYWYRQSLGQGLEFLIYFQGNSAPDKSGLPSDRFSAERTGGSVSTLTIQRTQQEDSAVYLCASSLLVDSPYEQYFGPGTRLTVT.

The gene calls are TRBV30 and TRBJ1-2; 7 bases align to TRBD1. The CDR3 contains 15 residues. Germline trimming cut 2 bases from V and 4 bases from J; bases unmatched to any gene: 10. Germline V gene lookup returns CDR1 GTSNPN and CDR2 SVGIG (reference sequence). The CDR3 sequence: CAWSPTGDRPYGYTF. The CDR3 DNA is TGTGCCTGGAGTCCAACAGGGGACAGACCCTATGGCTACACCTTC.

In DNA, the CDR3 is TGTGCCAGCAGCCAACCTCAGGGGAACACTGAAGCTTTCTTT. Its translation is CASSQPQGNTEAFF. The gene calls are TRBV3-1 (or the pseudogene TRBV3-2) and TRBJ1-1; D perhaps matches TRBD1 (5 bases). The germline gives CDR1 LGHDT, CDR2 YNNKEL (reference sequence). The CDR3 consists of 14 residues. V was cut by 2 bases and J by 1 base, with 8 bases left in between.

The CDR3 coding sequence is TGCGCCAGCAGCCTAAACAGGGGATCAACAGATACGCAGTATTTT. Translating it yields CASSLNRGSTDTQYF. This chain connects TRBV5-1 to TRBJ2-3; TRBD1 agrees at 7 bases. Per the germline V gene, CDR1 is SGHRS and CDR2 is YFSETQ. The CDR3 length is 15 residues. Trimming cost V 4 bases and J 3 bases; bases outside gene matches: 8.

This clone came up a few times. This chain connects TRBV27 to TRBJ1-1, with 7 bases identical to TRBD1. This CDR3 region has 14 residues. Germline values: CDR1 MNHEY, CDR2 SMNVEV (reference sequence). J was trimmed by 3 bases and V by 7 bases; bases with no gene match: 8. CDR3 DNA sequence: TGTGCCAGCATTAAAGACAGGGCAGACACTGAAGCTTTCTTT. This encodes CASIKDRADTEAFF.

This chain links TRBV10-3 with TRBJ2-7, with D possibly matching TRBD2 (6 bases). Looked up from germline, CDR1 is ENHRY and CDR2 is SYGVKD. The CDR3 runs 14 residues. The ends were cut back, 10 bases at V and 4 bases at J, with 20 bases in the middle. The CDR3 spells CATSLASLRYEQYF. The CDR3, as DNA: TGTGCCACCTCCCTAGCGAGTCTCCGTTACGAGCAGTACTTC.

V usage is TRBV28 and J usage is TRBJ2-3, with 11 bases aligning to TRBD2. Germline CDR1 reads MDHEN; CDR2 reads SYDVKM. Trimming cost V 10 bases and J 5 bases; bases outside gene matches: 11. This CDR3 is built from 15 residues. The CDR3 nucleotides are TGTGCCATCAAGGGCACTAGCGGGGGTAGAGATACGCAGTATTTT. This encodes CAIKGTSGGRDTQYF.

This sequence joins TRBV6-5 and TRBJ2-7, with TRBD1 as a possible D gene (6 bases). V was clipped by 0 bases and J by 2 bases, with 8 bases between them. Germline values: CDR1 MNHEY, CDR2 SVGAGI. CDR3 length: 14 residues. The CDR3 is CASSYSDRAYEQYF. The CDR3 bases are TGTGCCAGCAGTTACTCGGACAGAGCCTACGAGCAGTACTTC.

This clone was recorded once. The rearrangement joins TRBV28 to TRBJ1-2; D perhaps matches TRBD1 (5 bases). Germline loops: CDR1 MDHEN, CDR2 SYDVKM. This CDR3 comprises 14 residues. Trimming pared 4 bases from V and 2 bases from J, leaving 11 bases between. The CDR3 DNA follows: TGTGCCAGCAGTTCATATCAGGGAAACTATGGCTACACCTTC. Residues: CASSSYQGNYGYTF.

V gene TRBV24-1 combines with J gene TRBJ2-3; the D gene is possibly TRBD1 (6 bases). V dropped 4 bases and J dropped 0 bases, with 19 bases sitting between them. CDR1 is KGHDR, CDR2 SFDVKD, per germline. The length of the CDR3 is 18 residues. The CDR3 DNA is TGTGCCACCAGTGACCACCCTGGGGCAGGGGCAAGCACAGATACGCAGTATTTT. It yields the protein CATSDHPGAGASTDTQYF.

V is TRBV4-1 and J is TRBJ1-1; 8 nucleotides line up with TRBD1. The CDR3 runs to 16 residues. Germline CDR1 MGHRA, CDR2 YSYEKL. J was trimmed by 5 bases and V by 5 bases; bases with no gene match: 13. CDR3 coding DNA: TGCGCCAGCAGCTACGCCGCTAAGACAGGGGTAACTGAAGCTTTCTTT. Its protein product is CASSYAAKTGVTEAFF.

This sequence joins TRBV7-9 and TRBJ2-7, with D maybe TRBD1 (5 bases). The CDR3 has 15 amino acids. Germline V CDR1 and CDR2: SEHNR, FQNEAQ (reference sequence). V gave up 1 base and J gave up 7 bases, with 17 bases separating them. CDR3 residues: CASSLGDSPSPEQYF. The CDR3 DNA reads as TGTGCCAGCAGCTTAGGTGACAGCCCCTCCCCTGAGCAGTACTTC.